The T cell receptor (beta chain) described here comes from a study of cytomegalovirus exposure and HLA in healthy donors. Study-wide results and limits: Altogether, 164 TCR beta chains were recorded as cytomegalovirus-associated. A later analysis linked a missense variant in DCLRE1C to the trimming of TCR beta V and J genes. In an earlier analysis, most TCR beta V segments were productive about 90% or about 30% of the time.

Trimming cost V 2 bases and J 1 base; bases outside gene matches: 15. Germline V CDR1 and CDR2: SNHLY, FYNNEI. This CDR3 is built from 19 residues. A word on this clone: Antigen: not known.

In the PCR, 60 Vbeta and 13 Jbeta primers were used. Per the authors' pipeline: Later, tens of millions of unique TCR beta chains were counted in an analysis, and about 12 million of them were shared. Sequencing used immunoSEQ multiplex PCR; TCRdb keeps in-frame clones, though not all of them. V and J calls and clone size are given by that table; D and trimming were obtained from the DNA. Of approximately 140,000 clones listed, around four fifths were seen once; the top ten hold around 3%. This rearrangement joins TRBV2 to TRBJ1-2; TRBD1 matches at 8 bases. Source material: PBMCs. This clonotype originated in a boy aged 2 to 9 in good health and CMV-seronegative. For the CDR3, the DNA is TGTGCCAGCAGTGAAAAAATAAATTCCAGGACAGGGATTAACTATGGCTACACCTTC. It yields the protein CASSEKINSRTGINYGYTF.